The 5 T cell receptor beta chains below all came from one sample that was sequenced in a study of response to subunit inactivated influenza vaccine. Each CDR3 protein gets one entry after TCRdb re-called the RT-PCR reads with MiXCR. This table holds about 580,000 distinct CDR3 sequences, around 13% found once. The source was PBMCs from blood, collected 12 days after vaccination. These receptors came from a man between 50 and 59 years old who received an inactivated influenza vaccine.

This clonotype was recorded at least ten times. This sequence joins TRBV5-1 and TRBJ2-1, with D perhaps matching TRBD1 (6 bases). The germline V gene has CDR1 SGHRS and CDR2 YFSETQ. This CDR3 comprises 15 residues. Trimming left V 3 bases short and J 6 bases short, with 16 bases between. The CDR3 DNA reads as TGCGCCAGCAGCTCCAGGGGTGGTGGGGGCAATGAGCAGTTCTTC. This codes for CASSSRGGGGNEQFF. The whole variable domain, filled in from reference TRBV5-1 and TRBJ2-1, reads KAGVTQTPRYLIKTRGQQVTLSCSPISGHRSVSWYQQTPGQGLQFLFEYFSETQRNKGNFPGRFSGRQFSNSRSEMNVSTLELGDSALYLCASSSRGGGGNEQFFGPGTRLTVL.

This clonotype was found a few times. At one end, the junction sequence differs from germline, possibly due to a read error. This chain links TRBV3-1 with TRBJ1-2, with D perhaps TRBD1 (6 bases). Looked up from germline, CDR1 is LGHDT and CDR2 is YNNKEL (reference sequence). CDR3 length equals 13 residues. CDR3 DNA sequence: TGTGCCAGCAGCCAAGTCCAGGGGACGGCCCATAACTTC. It encodes CASSQVQGTAHNF.

The genes are TRBV7-2 and TRBJ2-4; the D is unclear. This CDR3 region has 15 residues. V gave up 1 base and J gave up 2 bases, with 9 bases separating them. CDR1 is SGHTA, CDR2 FQGNSA, per germline. CDR3 sequence reads: CASSLGAQSKNIQYF. The CDR3, as DNA: TGTGCCAGCAGCTTAGGGGCACAGTCCAAAAACATTCAGTACTTC.

This chain uses TRBV3-1 with TRBJ1-2; no clear D. With 1 base removed from V and 14 bases from J, the gap between germline ends came to 11 bases. Germline lookup yields CDR1 LGHDT and CDR2 YNNKEL (reference sequence). The CDR3 has 11 amino acids. CDR3: CASSQVGEETF. The CDR3 bases are TGTGCCAGCAGCCAAGTTGGGGAGGAAACCTTC.

This clonotype was detected a few times. This chain joins TRBV12-3 or TRBV12-4 and TRBJ2-2, with 8 bases identical to TRBD1. CDR3 length equals 15 residues. V lost 5 bases, J lost 6 bases, and 8 bases stayed unmatched. This CDR3 is CASSHRTGWSGELFF. In nucleotides, the CDR3 is TGTGCCAGCAGTCATCGGACAGGGTGGTCCGGGGAGCTGTTTTTT.